These 17 T cell receptor beta chains originate from one sample sequenced in a study of CD8 T cells in Susac syndrome. Random-hexamer reverse transcription was applied to roughly 0.5 to 1 ug RNA. MiXCR was run by TCRdb on the immunoSEQ multiplex PCR reads, yielding one entry per CDR3 protein. The sample has tens of thousands of distinct CDR3 sequences, roughly 95% seen once. Sequencing was carried out using CD8+ T cells from PBMCs. The receptors here all came from a human donor with Susac syndrome.

This clonotype was detected only a few times. This rearrangement joins TRBV7-9 to TRBJ1-1, with D perhaps matching TRBD1 (6 bases). This CDR3 is built from 14 residues. The V end was cut by 1 base, the J end by 1 base, with 7 bases between. Germline lookup yields CDR1 SEHNR and CDR2 FQNEAQ (reference sequence). The CDR3 DNA follows: TGTGCCAGCAGCTTAGACAGGGCGAACACTGAAGCTTTCTTT. Its translation: CASSLDRANTEAFF.

The chain carries TRBV20-1 and TRBJ1-2; the D is unclear. CDR3 length: 17 residues. V gave up 0 bases and J gave up 1 base, with 18 bases separating them. Germline CDR1 reads DFQATT; CDR2 reads SNEGSKA (reference sequence). This chain's CDR3 is CSARDTEKYELNYGYTF. The CDR3 DNA reads as TGCAGTGCTAGAGATACAGAAAAATACGAACTTAACTATGGCTACACCTTC.

V gene TRBV6-2 or TRBV6-3 combines with J gene TRBJ2-1; D might be TRBD2 (6 bases). The V end was cut by 2 bases, the J end by 0 bases, with 8 bases between. Germline V lookup: CDR1 MNHEY, CDR2 SVGEGT. This CDR3 comprises 15 residues. CDR3 protein: CASSYGRGSYNEQFF. In DNA form, the CDR3 reads TGTGCCAGCAGTTACGGGCGGGGCTCCTACAATGAGCAGTTCTTC.

V usage is TRBV27 and J usage is TRBJ1-5; the D is unclear. CDR1 is MNHEY and CDR2 is SMNVEV in the germline V gene (reference sequence). Trimming took 2 bases from V and 4 from J, leaving 9 bases between them. CDR3 length: 14 residues. CDR3 protein: CASSLNGRNQPQHF. CDR3 sequence (DNA): TGTGCCAGCAGTTTAAATGGGCGGAATCAGCCCCAGCATTTT.

The chain carries TRBV5-1 and TRBJ2-1, with 10 positions matching TRBD2. The CDR3 length is 17 residues. Germline CDR1 and CDR2: SGHRS and YFSETQ. J lost 2 bases, V lost 0 bases, and 5 bases had no gene match. CDR3 DNA sequence: TGCGCCAGCAGCTTGGTGATCGGACTAGCGGCCTACAATGAGCAGTTCTTC. Its protein product is CASSLVIGLAAYNEQFF. Full variable domain (outside the CDR3, taken from reference TRBV5-1 and TRBJ2-1): KAGVTQTPRYLIKTRGQQVTLSCSPISGHRSVSWYQQTPGQGLQFLFEYFSETQRNKGNFPGRFSGRQFSNSRSEMNVSTLELGDSALYLCASSLVIGLAAYNEQFFGPGTRLTVL.

Here the CDR3 reads CASSVNGKETQYF. The CDR3, as DNA: TGTGCCAGCAGCGTGAACGGGAAAGAGACCCAGTACTTC. The chain employs TRBV9 and TRBJ2-5; D is possibly TRBD2 (5 bases). CDR1 SGDLS and CDR2 YYNGEE come from the germline V gene. Trimming took 2 bases from V and 3 from J, leaving 8 bases between them. This CDR3 region has 13 residues.

V gene TRBV29-1 combines with J gene TRBJ2-7; unclear D gene. CDR3 length: 11 amino acids. Trimming stripped 7 bases from V and 4 bases from J, with 11 bases between. The V gene's germline CDR1 is SQVTM and CDR2 ANQGSEA. The CDR3 loop reads CSAVDGYEQYF. CDR3 bases: TGCAGCGCCGTGGACGGGTACGAGCAGTACTTC.

V is TRBV5-5 and J is TRBJ2-7, with 9 bases that match TRBD1. This CDR3 is built from 14 residues. CDR1 is SGHKS and CDR2 is YYEKEE in the germline V gene (reference sequence). V shed 4 bases, J shed 2 bases, and the junction held 4 bases outside the gene matches. The CDR3 sequence is CASSEDRGAYEQYF. The CDR3 DNA reads TGTGCCAGCAGCGAGGACAGGGGCGCCTACGAGCAGTACTTC.

This clonotype was seen once. This chain connects TRBV7-9 to TRBJ2-7; D is perhaps TRBD2 (5 bases). The V end lost 5 bases, the J end lost 0 bases, and 17 bases lay between the germline ends. Germline assignment: CDR1 SEHNR and CDR2 FQNEAQ (reference sequence). CDR3 size: 16 residues. The CDR3 loop is CASSPSIGLSSYEQYF. CDR3 DNA sequence: TGTGCCAGCAGCCCGTCTATAGGACTTAGCTCCTACGAGCAGTACTTC. Together with reference TRBV7-9 and TRBJ2-7, the CDR3 gives the full variable domain: DTGVSQNPRHKITKRGQNVTFRCDPISEHNRLYWYRQTLGQGPEFLTYFQNEAQLEKSRLLSDRFSAERPKGSFSTLEIQRTEQGDSAMYLCASSPSIGLSSYEQYFGPGTRLTVT.

This chain connects TRBV7-9 to TRBJ2-2; D is unresolved. This CDR3 comprises 17 residues. CDR1 is SEHNR and CDR2 is FQNEAQ in the germline V gene (reference sequence). V shed 5 bases and J shed 4 bases, with 20 bases lying between them. The CDR3 region is CASSHPLVARTTGELFF. Here the CDR3 DNA reads TGTGCCAGCAGCCACCCTCTAGTGGCGCGTACCACCGGGGAGCTGTTTTTT. The complete variable domain, with remaining parts taken from reference TRBV7-9 and TRBJ2-2, reads DTGVSQNPRHKITKRGQNVTFRCDPISEHNRLYWYRQTLGQGPEFLTYFQNEAQLEKSRLLSDRFSAERPKGSFSTLEIQRTEQGDSAMYLCASSHPLVARTTGELFFGEGSRLTVL.

This chain connects TRBV28 to TRBJ1-1; 8 bases match TRBD1. The CDR3 consists of 12 residues. The J segment lost 8 bases and the V segment lost 8 bases, leaving 7 bases of the junction unmatched. CDR1 is MDHEN and CDR2 is SYDVKM in the germline V gene. CDR3 coding DNA: TGTGCCAGCGGCTCTCCAGGGGGCGAAGCTTTCTTT. Translated: CASGSPGGEAFF.

The chain joins TRBV7-9 to TRBJ2-1; D gene unclear. This CDR3 comprises 13 residues. Trimming cost V 3 bases and J 8 bases, with 11 bases left between them. The germline V gene encodes CDR1 SEHNR and CDR2 FQNEAQ (reference sequence). CDR3 bases: TGTGCCAGCAGCTTGGTTGAAGTCGATGAGCAGTTCTTC. Translating gives CASSLVEVDEQFF.

This chain joins TRBV6-6 and TRBJ2-7; D may be TRBD2 (5 bases). Trimming left V 4 bases short and J 2 bases short, with 9 bases between. The CDR3 is 13 amino acids. Germline-derived CDR1 and CDR2 are MNHNY and SVGAGI (reference sequence). This CDR3 reads CASSSRGPYEQYF. In nucleotides, the CDR3 is TGTGCCAGCAGTTCCCGGGGTCCCTACGAGCAGTACTTC.

The V call is TRBV11-2, the J call TRBJ2-7; maybe TRBD2 (6 bases). The V end was cut by 5 bases, the J end by 6 bases, with 14 bases between. This CDR3 is 13 amino acids long. In germline, CDR1 is SGHAT, CDR2 FQNNGV. The CDR3 bases are TGTGCCAGCAGCCCTCGAACCGGGGGCGAGCAGTACTTC. Translated, it gives CASSPRTGGEQYF.

The chain joins TRBV12-3 or TRBV12-4 to TRBJ2-1; 8 nucleotides align to TRBD2. The CDR3 extends over 13 amino acids. V lost 7 bases and J lost 9; bases outside the gene matches: 8. CDR3 DNA: TGTGCCAGCACCGGGGGGGCTCCGGGTGAGCAGTTCTTC. The encoded protein is CASTGGAPGEQFF.

CDR3 loop: CASSGRGKGIVWGYTF. CDR3 nucleotides: TGTGCCAGCAGCGGTCGCGGAAAGGGAATTGTCTGGGGCTACACCTTC. The rearrangement links TRBV9 to TRBJ1-2; no clear D. CDR3 length: 16 amino acids. Trimming shortened V by 3 bases and J by 8 bases, and 23 bases separated the two germline ends. Germline CDR1 reads SGDLS; CDR2 reads YYNGEE.

The rearrangement links TRBV29-1 to TRBJ1-4; possibly TRBD1 for D (6 bases). This CDR3 comprises 12 residues. The V and J ends lost 6 bases and 10 bases respectively, with 15 bases between them. Germline CDR1 is SQVTM and CDR2 is ANQGSEA. CDR3 amino acids: CSVTHRDGKLFF. The CDR3 DNA sequence: TGCAGCGTAACCCACAGGGACGGAAAACTGTTTTTT.